This T cell receptor beta chain was profiled in a study of T-cell memory formation after mild COVID-19. Germline V gene data show CDR1 as MNHEY and CDR2 as SVGEGT. V dropped 6 bases and J dropped 5; count of bases not matched to a gene: 0. The CDR3 has 11 amino acids. From the 5' RACE reads, TCRdb called clonotypes with MiXCR, one entry per CDR3 protein. The sample holds about 260,000 distinct CDR3 sequences, 16% seen once. The sample taken for sequencing was PBMCs or a T cell subset sorted from them (not recorded which). The sequence derives from a man between 18 and 35 years old who had mild COVID-19 (a few samples of this study predate the infection). Cell type and time point are not known. This chain links TRBV6-2 or TRBV6-3 with TRBJ2-5; 7 bases line up with TRBD2. In nucleotides, the CDR3 is TGTGCCAGCAGAGCGGGGGAGACCCAGTACTTC. Translated: CASRAGETQYF.